This T cell receptor beta chain was captured by sequencing in a study of cytomegalovirus exposure and HLA in healthy donors (dated by TCRdb to the late 2010s). In terms of the full investigation: According to a later analysis, the approximately 120 validation repertoires were produced on the same platform as the approximately 690 repertoires of the first cohort. The study was designed to test whether signatures of past pathogen exposure could be identified by cataloging public T cell receptors. Besides the first cohort of around 700 subjects, a separate validation cohort made up of over 95 different subjects was used. To predict cytomegalovirus infection status, the study combined high-throughput TCR immunosequencing, statistical association of individual TCRs with disease status, and machine learning. General conclusions and limits of the study: The classifier was reported to diagnose cytomegalovirus status with high specificity and sensitivity in both the original cohort and the validation cohort. According to the authors, the approach could potentially be generalized to other disease states and immunological phenotypes. The validation cohort had no HLA typing available for a later analysis, so co-occurrence within that cohort was assessed over all 120 or so repertoires. A total of fewer than 200 TCR beta chains were listed by the study as associated with cytomegalovirus. Most TCR sequences were observed very rarely across donors, whereas some public TCRs were present in many individuals. A few of the identified cytomegalovirus-associated TCR beta chains were confirmed in vitro to be specific for cytomegalovirus antigens. A later analysis found that TCRs clustered in the first cohort also tended to co-occur in the approximately 120 validation repertoires, with 94% of cluster scores above 0.

Sequences SSHAT (CDR1) and FNYEAQ (CDR2) are obtained from the germline V gene (reference sequence). From the cysteine through the phenylalanine, the CDR3 covers 15 amino acids. Only CDR3 DNA is held: 45 bases, read in frame from base 1. The donors were included in the validation cohort of around 120 subjects, a group kept apart from the approximately 700-subject first cohort. This clone has just one count. The clone's antigen remains unknown. One junction end does not reproduce the germline sequence, and a read error may be involved. The method behind the library was the immunoSEQ multiplex PCR assay. As for how the authors treated the data: To diagnose cytomegalovirus status from the catalog of TCR beta chain sequences, a statistical classification framework was built. TCRdb limited this immuneACCESS table to in-frame rearrangements with V and J called. A share of clones is missing; checked studies link under half to unresolved V genes, and the rest is unexplained. The V and J calls and the clone size are those of that table, but D and trimming were determined from the DNA. The sample yields 100,000 to 150,000 clones; approximately 95% were counted once. The ten largest clones add up to 1.5% to 2% of the sample.

The TCR sequence derives from a man aged 18 to 29 in good health and CMV-seronegative. Sequences were obtained from PBMCs. The sequence joins TRBV7-7 to TRBJ2-1, with 10 central nucleotides matching TRBD2. The DNA is as follows: TGTGCCAGCAGCATAGCGGGAGGCCCCTACAATGAGCAGTTCTTC. The resulting protein is CASSIAGGPYNEQFF.